The entry that follows covers one T cell receptor (beta chain) sequence. Its antigen is not identified. Vbeta (60) and Jbeta (13) primers were used in the PCR. Repertoires were generated with immunoSEQ multiplex PCR, while TCRdb's copy carries only in-frame clones and drops some. The sample contains roughly 54,000 clones, about two thirds of which appear only once. These data originate in a study of cytomegalovirus exposure and HLA in healthy donors. About the study: In an earlier analysis, around 120 million unique TCR beta sequences were found from 200 million or so T cells. Whole-study results and caveats: Later work found that TCR association rates differed between HLA loci; DRB1 had the most and HLA-C the fewest. The authors later found HLA-associated TCR beta chains more clonally expanded than equally common others. Apart from CMV serostatus, no immune exposure information was available.

The CDR3 extends over 15 amino acids. V dropped 4 bases and J dropped 2 bases, with 14 bases sitting between them. Germline V CDR1 and CDR2: SGHDN, FVKESK. Sequenced: PBMCs. The chain recombines TRBV14 with TRBJ1-2, with unresolved D. The TCR was taken from a woman aged 55-69 years in good health and CMV-seropositive. CDR3 sequence: CASSLGEAINYGYTF. The CDR3 DNA follows: TGTGCCAGCAGCCTCGGGGAGGCTATAAACTATGGCTACACCTTC.